This TCR beta chain derives from a study of shared clonotypes between healthy human individuals. Whole-study findings and limits: Rarefaction gave evidence that sorted-subset sequencing remained incomplete despite large depth. Tissues were not sampled, only blood, and their repertoires likely differ.

As regards this clone: Its cognate antigen is unknown.

The DNA input per sorted-subset replicate PCR was 200 ng, corresponding to some 30,000 T cell genomes. Generated by immunoSEQ multiplex PCR, the TCRdb table keeps only in-frame clones and is missing some. Among approximately 840,000 clones listed, about 97% were seen once. Naivety among CD8 cells was defined by CD45RO negativity and positive CCR7 selection, thereby excluding terminally differentiated effector memory CD45RA+ cells. The CDR3 loop spans 10 amino acids. Germline V gene lookup returns CDR1 SQVTM and CDR2 ANQGSEA. Trimming cost V 5 bases and J 5 bases, with 6 bases left between them. The rearrangement joins TRBV29-1 to TRBJ1-2; D remains unclear. This clonotype was obtained from a man aged 30 to 39 in good health. The sample taken for sequencing was naive CD8+ T cells sorted from blood. The CDR3 protein is CSVFRYGYTF. CDR3 sequence (DNA): TGCAGCGTTTTCAGATATGGCTACACCTTC.